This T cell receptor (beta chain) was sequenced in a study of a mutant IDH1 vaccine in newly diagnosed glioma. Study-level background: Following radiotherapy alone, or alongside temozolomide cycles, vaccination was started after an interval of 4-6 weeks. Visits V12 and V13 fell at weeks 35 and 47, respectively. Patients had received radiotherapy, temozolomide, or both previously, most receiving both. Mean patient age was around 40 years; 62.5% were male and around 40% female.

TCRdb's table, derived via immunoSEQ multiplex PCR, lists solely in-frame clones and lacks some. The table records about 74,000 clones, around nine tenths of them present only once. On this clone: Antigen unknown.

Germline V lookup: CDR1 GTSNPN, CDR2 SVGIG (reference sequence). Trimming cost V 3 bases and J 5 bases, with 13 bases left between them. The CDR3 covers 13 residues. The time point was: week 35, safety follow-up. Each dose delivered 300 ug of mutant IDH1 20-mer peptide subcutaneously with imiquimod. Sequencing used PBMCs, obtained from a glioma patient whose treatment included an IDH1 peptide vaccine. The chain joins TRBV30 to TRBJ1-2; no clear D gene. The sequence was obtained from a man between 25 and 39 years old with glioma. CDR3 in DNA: TGTGCCTGGAGGGAGACTTTATATTATGGCTACACCTTC. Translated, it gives CAWRETLYYGYTF.